Sequencing of this T cell receptor beta chain was carried out in a study of OX40 agonist ivuxolimab in advanced cancers. Across the study: The eligibility criteria allowed prior anti-PD-1, anti-PD-L1 or anti-CTLA-4 therapy, and around 38% had some. Partial responses were achieved by three patients: one hepatocellular carcinoma, two cutaneous melanoma.

The CDR3 runs to 14 residues. Germline CDR1 reads SNHLY; CDR2 reads FYNNEI. V was clipped by 0 bases and J by 2 bases, with 8 bases between them. The method was immunoSEQ multiplex PCR; TCRdb's version includes in-frame clones alone and lacks a portion of them. Among about 77,000 clones listed, around 82% were seen once. This chain joins TRBV2 and TRBJ2-7, with a tentative D call TRBD2 (5 bases). This clonotype was obtained from an adult with an advanced solid tumor such as melanoma, head and neck, liver or kidney cancer. This sample comprised CD4+ or CD8+ T cells sorted from blood, obtained in a trial of the OX40 agonist ivuxolimab. The CDR3 DNA reads as TGTGCCAGCAGTGAAGCGCACGGGGCCTACGAGCAGTACTTC. This sequence encodes CASSEAHGAYEQYF. Full variable domain (missing parts from reference TRBV2 and TRBJ2-7): EPEVTQTPSHQVTQMGQEVILRCVPISNHLYFYWYRQILGQKVEFLVSFYNNEISEKSEIFDDQFSVERPDGSNFTLKIRSTKLEDSAMYFCASSEAHGAYEQYFGPGTRLTVT.